The clone carrying this T cell receptor (beta chain) occurred once. Its cognate antigen is unknown. This record comes from a study of PD-1 blockade in classical Hodgkin lymphoma. The study, taken as a whole, reports: The CD4+ diversity rise by C4D1 was clearest in complete responders. The drivers behind the repertoire differences, possibly disease activity or prior therapy, remain undefined. Complete responders started with a diversity level that resembled newly diagnosed patients at baseline.

Every patient was affected by relapse after autologous stem cell transplantation, while exposure to brentuximab vedotin was not uniform. Measured with immunoSEQ multiplex PCR; TCRdb has only the in-frame clones, and not every one. This table has 110,000 or so clones, 89% appearing once. Germline assignment: CDR1 SEHNR and CDR2 FQNEAQ (reference sequence). The CDR3 is made up of 14 amino acids. V was cut by 2 bases and J by 6 bases, with 11 bases left in between. This receptor was identified in a human donor with classical Hodgkin lymphoma. V usage is TRBV7-9 and J usage is TRBJ2-1, with D maybe TRBD2 (6 bases). The sequences come from peripheral blood mononuclear cells (PBMCs), collected before the second cycle of nivolumab. This CDR3 reads CASSLQTRGNEQFF. The CDR3, as DNA: TGTGCCAGCAGCTTACAGACTAGAGGCAATGAGCAGTTCTTC.